Sequencing of this T cell receptor beta chain was carried out in a study of blood T cell repertoires in COVID-19. In the original workflow: Nucleated cell counts were estimated from reference gene primer amplification. Using immunoSEQ multiplex PCR, the repertoire was profiled, and TCRdb retains in-frame clones only, with some absent. The V and J calls and clone size were taken over from that table, and D and trimming were inferred from the DNA. The sample shows 50,000 to 80,000 clones, about four fifths of them seen only once. V trimming: 3 bases; J trimming: 0 bases; junction bases outside the gene matches: 5. The germline V gene has CDR1 MNHNY and CDR2 SVGAGI (reference sequence). This CDR3 contains 16 residues.

Sequencing input: peripheral blood. The genes are TRBV6-6 and TRBJ2-4; 7 bases are shared with TRBD1. The clonotype was recovered from a human donor in a cohort sampled during active COVID-19. This chain's CDR3 is CASSYGTGVAKNIQYF. For the CDR3, the DNA is TGTGCCAGCAGTTATGGTACAGGGGTAGCCAAAAACATTCAGTACTTC.